The TCR beta chain described here comes from a study of naive and memory T cell subsets. Study-level findings and limits: Clonotypes here are unpaired alpha or beta chain sequences.

Ten or more counts support this clonotype. What it binds is unknown. Germline V lookup: CDR1 SGHDN, CDR2 FVKESK. The CDR3 runs to 14 residues. The V end was cut by 3 bases, the J end by 4 bases, with 12 bases between. Cells stained for CD3, CD4, CD8, CD45RA and CD27 were sorted into four subsets. Both TRBC1 and TRBC2 were covered by a beta constant-region primer of two equimolar oligonucleotides. The ligated cDNA underwent four PCR rounds using SP2 and nested alpha and beta constant-region primers. Via MiXCR, TCRdb re-called the UMI-ligation and nested PCR reads, giving one row per CDR3 protein. Found here are tens of thousands of distinct CDR3 sequences, 15% to 20% of them singletons; the top ten hold 3.4%.

The sequence was collected from a human donor in good health. This chain links TRBV14 with TRBJ1-1; D possibly corresponds to TRBD1 (6 bases). Material: effector memory CD4+ T cells from blood. The subset is: effector memory, CD45RA- CD27-. CDR3 DNA: TGTGCCAGCAGCCACAGGGGCGCAGGCACTGAAGCTTTCTTT. Protein product: CASSHRGAGTEAFF.